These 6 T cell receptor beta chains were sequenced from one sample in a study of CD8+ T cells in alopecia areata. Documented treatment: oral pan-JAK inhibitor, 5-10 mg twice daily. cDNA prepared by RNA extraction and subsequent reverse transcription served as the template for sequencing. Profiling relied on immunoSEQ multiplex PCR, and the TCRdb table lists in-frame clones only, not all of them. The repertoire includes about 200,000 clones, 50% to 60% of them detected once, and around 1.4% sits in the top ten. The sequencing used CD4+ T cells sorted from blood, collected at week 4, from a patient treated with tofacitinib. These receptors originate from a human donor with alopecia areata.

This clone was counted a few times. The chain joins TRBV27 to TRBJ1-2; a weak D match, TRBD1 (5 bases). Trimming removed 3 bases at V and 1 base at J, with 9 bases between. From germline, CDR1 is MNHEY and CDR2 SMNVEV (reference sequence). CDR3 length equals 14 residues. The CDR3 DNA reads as TGTGCCAGCAGTTTCATTAGGGGTAACTATGGCTACACCTTC. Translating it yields CASSFIRGNYGYTF.

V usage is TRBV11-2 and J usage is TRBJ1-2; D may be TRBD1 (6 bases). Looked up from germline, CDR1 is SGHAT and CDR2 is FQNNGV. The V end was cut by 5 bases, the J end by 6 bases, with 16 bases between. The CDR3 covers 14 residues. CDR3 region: CASSLIREGDGYTF. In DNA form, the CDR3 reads TGTGCCAGCAGCCTGATAAGGGAGGGGGATGGCTACACCTTC. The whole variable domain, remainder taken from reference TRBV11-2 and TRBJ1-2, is EAGVAQSPRYKIIEKRQSVAFWCNPISGHATLYWYQQILGQGPKLLIQFQNNGVVDDSQLPKDRFSAERLKGVDSTLKIQPAKLEDSAVYLCASSLIREGDGYTFGSGTRLTVV.

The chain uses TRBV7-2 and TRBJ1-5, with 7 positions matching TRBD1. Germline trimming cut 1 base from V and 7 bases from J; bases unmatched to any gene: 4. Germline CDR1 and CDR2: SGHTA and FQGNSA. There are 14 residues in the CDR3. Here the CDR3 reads CASSLDRGRQPQHF. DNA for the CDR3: TGTGCCAGCAGCTTAGACAGGGGCAGACAGCCCCAGCATTTT.

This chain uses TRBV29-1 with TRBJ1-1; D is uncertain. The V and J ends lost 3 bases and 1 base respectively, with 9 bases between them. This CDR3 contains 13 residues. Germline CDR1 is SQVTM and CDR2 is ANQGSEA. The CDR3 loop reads CSVDGNRNTEAFF. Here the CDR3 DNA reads TGCAGCGTTGACGGCAATCGGAACACTGAAGCTTTCTTT.

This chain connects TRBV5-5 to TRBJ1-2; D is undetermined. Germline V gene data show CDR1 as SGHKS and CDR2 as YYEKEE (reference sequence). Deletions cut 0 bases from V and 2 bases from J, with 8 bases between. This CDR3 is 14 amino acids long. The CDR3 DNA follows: TGTGCCAGCAGCTTGGTCGAGCCGAACTATGGCTACACCTTC. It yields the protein CASSLVEPNYGYTF.

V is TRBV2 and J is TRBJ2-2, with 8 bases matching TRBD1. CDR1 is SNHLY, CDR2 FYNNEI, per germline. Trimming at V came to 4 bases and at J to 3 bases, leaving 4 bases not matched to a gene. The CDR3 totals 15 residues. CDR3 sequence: CASSAGTGHTGELFF. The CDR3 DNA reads TGTGCCAGCAGTGCCGGGACAGGTCACACCGGGGAGCTGTTTTTT.